The clone carrying this T cell receptor (beta chain) was counted a few times. The record originates from a study of blood T cells in healthy people across ages. CDR1 DFQATT and CDR2 SNEGSKA come from the germline V gene (reference sequence). CDR3 length equals 14 residues. V was pared by 5 bases and J by 2 bases, with 3 bases of the junction left unmatched. PCR was performed a second time for about 7 to 11 cycles using a sample-barcoded 5' primer and a J-beta primer mix. TCRdb passed the 5' RACE reads through MiXCR, listing each CDR3 protein once. The sample records hundreds of thousands of distinct CDR3 sequences, under 65% being singletons.

This rearrangement joins TRBV20-1 to TRBJ2-1; 10 bases align to TRBD1. The clonotype comes from a woman aged 80 or older in good health. Sequencing was performed on blood. This CDR3 reads CSAETGGPYNEQFF. The CDR3 DNA sequence: TGCAGTGCTGAGACAGGGGGCCCCTACAATGAGCAGTTCTTC.